Presented here are 20 T cell receptor beta chains from one specimen sequenced in a study of T-cell reconstitution after alpha-beta-depleted transplantation in children. Construction of the TCRbeta library involved unique molecular identifiers. Each CDR3 protein gets one entry after TCRdb re-called the PCR reads with MiXCR. The sample has more than 200,000 distinct CDR3 sequences, about 26% seen once. Sequencing used PBMCs, obtained before TCRalphabeta/CD19-depleted stem cell transplant. The source of these receptors is a girl aged 2-10 years with Fanconi anemia, due to receive a stem cell transplant.

This clonotype has a count of ten or more. The J gene is TRBJ1-1, the V gene TRBV12-3 or TRBV12-4, with D uncertain. This CDR3 has 13 residues. The ends were cut back, 7 bases at V and 1 base at J, with 10 bases in the middle. CDR3 residues: CASNARTNTEAFF. The DNA for the CDR3 is TGTGCCAGCAACGCTAGAACGAACACTGAAGCTTTCTTT.

The chain combines TRBV10-3 with TRBJ2-6; D gene ambiguous. Per the germline V gene, CDR1 is ENHRY and CDR2 is SYGVKD. V gave up 2 bases and J gave up 5 bases, with 10 bases separating them. This CDR3 has 15 residues. The CDR3 DNA follows: TGTGCCATCAGTGAGCCCGCTGACAGGGCCAACGTCCTGACTTTC. Amino acid sequence: CAISEPADRANVLTF.

Of note for this clonotype: A read error may be the cause here, since a much bigger clone is one base away. The chain couples TRBV29-1 to TRBJ2-5; D gene ambiguous. V was pared by 4 bases and J by 2 bases, with 2 bases between. Per the germline V gene, CDR1 is SQVTM and CDR2 is ANQGSEA. The CDR3 runs 10 residues. CDR3 loop: CSVGQETQYF. CDR3 nucleotide sequence: TGCAGCGTTGGACAAGAGACCCAGTACTTC.

The chain combines TRBV29-1 with TRBJ2-7; tentative D call: TRBD1 (6 bases). The CDR3 covers 11 residues. The V end was cut by 7 bases, the J end by 2 bases, with 9 bases between. The germline V gene has CDR1 SQVTM and CDR2 ANQGSEA. The DNA of the CDR3 is TGCAGCGGCAACAGGGCCTACGAGCAGTACTTC. Its translation is CSGNRAYEQYF.

This clonotype was counted ten times or more. The rearrangement joins TRBV6-4 to TRBJ2-3; the D gene is possibly TRBD2 (6 bases). CDR1 is MRHNA and CDR2 is SNTAGT in the germline V gene. The CDR3 consists of 14 residues. V dropped 4 bases and J dropped 3 bases, with 11 bases sitting between them. This chain's CDR3 is CASSATSPTDTQYF. DNA of the CDR3: TGTGCCAGCAGTGCGACTAGTCCAACAGATACGCAGTATTTT.

A few counts support this clonotype. The CDR3 loop is CASSDGYRVNTEAFF. The CDR3 nucleotides are TGTGCCAGCAGTGATGGCTACAGGGTGAACACTGAAGCTTTCTTT. The chain joins TRBV25-1 to TRBJ1-1; D is perhaps TRBD1 (6 bases). V shed 3 bases and J shed 0 bases, with 11 bases lying between them. Germline-derived CDR1 and CDR2 are MGHDK and SYGVNS. The CDR3 extends over 15 amino acids.

This clonotype was detected only a few times. The rearrangement uses TRBV20-1 and TRBJ2-7; the D gene could be TRBD1 or TRBD2 (6 bases each). Germline V gives CDR1 DFQATT, CDR2 SNEGSKA (reference sequence). There are 14 residues in the CDR3. Trimming stripped 3 bases from V and 2 bases from J, with 14 bases between. The CDR3 DNA follows: TGCAGTGCTAGTTTCCCTCGGGGGCCCTACGAGCAGTACTTC. Residues: CSASFPRGPYEQYF.

The sample holds many counts of this clonotype. The V and J genes are TRBV24-1 and TRBJ2-5, with D perhaps TRBD2 (6 bases). Trimming cost V 0 bases and J 7 bases, with 20 bases left between them. The CDR3 has 17 residues. In germline, CDR1 is KGHDR, CDR2 SFDVKD. The CDR3 sequence: CATSDLGGAYGKVTQYF. The CDR3, as DNA: TGTGCCACCAGTGATTTGGGAGGGGCCTATGGGAAGGTGACCCAGTACTTC.

This clonotype was recorded many times. The chain links TRBV12-3 or TRBV12-4 to TRBJ2-5; D unclear. The CDR3 spans 14 residues. V lost 3 bases, J lost 2 bases, and 10 bases lay in between. The CDR3 coding sequence is TGTGCCAGCAGTTTTCAGACCATTCAAGAGACCCAGTACTTC. It is translated as CASSFQTIQETQYF.

This clonotype was found many times. V is TRBV10-3 and J is TRBJ2-3, with D perhaps TRBD1 or TRBD2 (6 bases each). V shed 0 bases and J shed 4 bases, with 23 bases lying between them. CDR3 length equals 19 residues. Germline-derived CDR1 and CDR2 are ENHRY and SYGVKD. The CDR3 is CAISESGTGEGGHPDTQYF. In DNA, the CDR3 is TGTGCCATCAGTGAGTCGGGAACAGGTGAAGGGGGGCACCCAGATACGCAGTATTTT.

This clonotype has more than one count but fewer than ten. The chain is built from TRBV28 and TRBJ1-1; D is possibly TRBD1 (5 bases). The CDR3 consists of 14 residues. V lost 5 bases, J lost 2 bases, and 12 bases lay in between. Germline lookup yields CDR1 MDHEN and CDR2 SYDVKM. The CDR3, as DNA: TGTGCCAGCAGTAGATGGCAGGGAAACACTGAAGCTTTCTTT. Its protein is CASSRWQGNTEAFF.

This clonotype was detected a few times. V is TRBV7-9 and J is TRBJ2-1, with 8 bases identical to TRBD2. The V gene's germline CDR1 is SEHNR and CDR2 FQNEAQ (reference sequence). Trimming at V came to 10 bases and at J to 7 bases, leaving 6 bases not matched to a gene. This CDR3 has 12 amino acids. The DNA for the CDR3 is TGTGCCACCGGTAGCGGGACTAATGAGCAGTTCTTC. Translated, it gives CATGSGTNEQFF.

With regard to this clonotype: This could be a read error, since a much larger clone is one nucleotide away. The DNA is left out, because the CDR3 cannot be placed on it with certainty; the CDR3 is given as TCRdb lists it. This chain links TRBV29-1 with TRBJ2-5; TRBD1, the D gene given by the table, was not confirmed from the DNA. Both ends counted, the CDR3 spans 14 residues. The germline gives CDR1 SQVTM, CDR2 ANQGSEA. The chain's CDR3 is CSVGGGSGLGTEYF.

The V and J genes are TRBV6-1 and TRBJ2-6; 7 bases are shared with TRBD1. V lost 6 bases to trimming and J lost 0 bases; unmatched junction nucleotides: 8. CDR3 length equals 17 residues. Looked up from germline, CDR1 is MNHNS and CDR2 is SASEGT. In nucleotides, the CDR3 is TGTGCCAGCAGCCCTACAGGGGTACCCTCTGGGGCCAACGTCCTGACTTTC. Translated: CASSPTGVPSGANVLTF.

The rearrangement uses TRBV2 and TRBJ2-2; TRBD1 is a possible D gene (5 bases). Germline CDR1 reads SNHLY; CDR2 reads FYNNEI. V lost 5 bases to trimming and J lost 3 bases, with 10 bases between them. The CDR3 runs 14 residues. CDR3 protein: CASSWGKDTGELFF. CDR3 coding DNA: TGTGCCAGCAGTTGGGGCAAGGACACCGGGGAGCTGTTTTTT.

This chain joins TRBV7-9 and TRBJ2-3; TRBD2 agrees at 9 bases. The germline V gene has CDR1 SEHNR and CDR2 FQNEAQ (reference sequence). This CDR3 comprises 16 residues. J gave up 4 bases and V 1 base, and 6 bases lay outside the gene matches. DNA of the CDR3: TGTGCCAGCAGCTTAGTCAACCGCGGGGGGGCAGATACGCAGTATTTT. Its translation: CASSLVNRGGADTQYF.

This clonotype showed up just a few times. This chain joins TRBV29-1 and TRBJ1-1; 7 bases map to TRBD1. Germline trimming cut 6 bases from V and 1 base from J; bases unmatched to any gene: 5. The CDR3 is made up of 13 amino acids. Germline V lookup: CDR1 SQVTM, CDR2 ANQGSEA. Here the CDR3 reads CSVTDRRNTEAFF. CDR3 nucleotides: TGCAGCGTCACGGACAGGAGGAACACTGAAGCTTTCTTT.

This clonotype was recorded many times. In nucleotides, the CDR3 is TGTGCCAGCAGCCGACCGACAGGGGCGTACAATGAGCAGTTCTTC. Residues: CASSRPTGAYNEQFF. The rearrangement joins TRBV5-5 to TRBJ2-1, with 8 positions matching TRBD1. This CDR3 is 15 amino acids long. The J segment lost 4 bases and the V segment lost 4 bases, leaving 7 bases of the junction unmatched. CDR1 and CDR2 from the germline V gene are SGHKS and YYEKEE (reference sequence).

Only a few counts were recorded for this clonotype. The chain has TRBV20-1 and TRBJ2-3; D is perhaps TRBD1 (5 bases). The CDR3 spans 15 residues. Trimming cost V 0 bases and J 2 bases, with 12 bases left between them. The germline CDR1 and CDR2 sequences are DFQATT and SNEGSKA (reference sequence). CDR3 amino acids: CSARDPRAHTDTQYF. For the CDR3, the DNA is TGCAGTGCTAGAGATCCCAGGGCACACACAGATACGCAGTATTTT.

This clonotype was seen only once. The rearrangement uses TRBV6-5 and TRBJ2-2, with D possibly matching TRBD2 (7 bases). V lost 2 bases to trimming and J lost 4 bases, with 14 bases between them. There are 16 residues in the CDR3. CDR1 is MNHEY, CDR2 SVGAGI, per germline. The CDR3 is CASSYEGGLVTGELFF. CDR3 coding DNA: TGTGCCAGCAGTTACGAGGGGGGGCTCGTCACCGGGGAGCTGTTTTTT.